This TCR beta chain was recovered during a study of tissue T cells after allogeneic stem cell transplantation. The study's findings and limits: Tissue-detected TCR repertoire was only partly captured by blood and spleen T cells.

Clones were read by immunoSEQ multiplex PCR, and TCRdb kept only the in-frame ones, dropping some. The sample records 20,000 to 30,000 clones, around 79% being singletons. A word on this clone: Its specificity is not known.

The CDR3 runs 12 residues. Deletions cut 3 bases from V and 5 bases from J, with 4 bases between. Germline CDR1 SGHTA, CDR2 FQGTGA. Median post-mortem interval was about 9.8 hours for GI, liver, skin and lymphoid tissues. The sequence derives from a female donor of 60 years or more with lung cancer. The chain combines TRBV7-3 with TRBJ2-2; no reliable D call. Sequencing used tissue from the ileum, obtained at autopsy. The CDR3 reads CASSFGTGELFF. In nucleotides, the CDR3 is TGTGCCAGCAGCTTTGGGACCGGGGAGCTGTTTTTT.